This T cell receptor beta chain stems from a study of T-cell reconstitution after alpha-beta-depleted transplantation in children. This clonotype was counted many times. TCRbeta library preparation incorporated unique molecular identifiers. MiXCR, run by TCRdb on the PCR reads, gives a single entry per CDR3 protein. This table has about 640,000 distinct CDR3 sequences, 16% appearing once. The sample in question was PBMCs from the stem cell graft donor, obtained from the stem cell graft. The clonotype comes from a human donor who donated a stem cell graft to a child with acute myeloid leukemia.

The CDR3 is CASSLEGFTINMNTEAFF. CDR3 DNA: TGTGCCAGCAGCTTGGAGGGGTTTACAATCAACATGAACACTGAAGCTTTCTTT. This chain uses TRBV5-4 with TRBJ1-1, with D tentatively TRBD1 (5 bases). Germline loops: CDR1 SGHNT, CDR2 YYREEE (reference sequence). Trimming cost V 0 bases and J 0 bases, with 18 bases left between them. The CDR3 runs to 18 residues.